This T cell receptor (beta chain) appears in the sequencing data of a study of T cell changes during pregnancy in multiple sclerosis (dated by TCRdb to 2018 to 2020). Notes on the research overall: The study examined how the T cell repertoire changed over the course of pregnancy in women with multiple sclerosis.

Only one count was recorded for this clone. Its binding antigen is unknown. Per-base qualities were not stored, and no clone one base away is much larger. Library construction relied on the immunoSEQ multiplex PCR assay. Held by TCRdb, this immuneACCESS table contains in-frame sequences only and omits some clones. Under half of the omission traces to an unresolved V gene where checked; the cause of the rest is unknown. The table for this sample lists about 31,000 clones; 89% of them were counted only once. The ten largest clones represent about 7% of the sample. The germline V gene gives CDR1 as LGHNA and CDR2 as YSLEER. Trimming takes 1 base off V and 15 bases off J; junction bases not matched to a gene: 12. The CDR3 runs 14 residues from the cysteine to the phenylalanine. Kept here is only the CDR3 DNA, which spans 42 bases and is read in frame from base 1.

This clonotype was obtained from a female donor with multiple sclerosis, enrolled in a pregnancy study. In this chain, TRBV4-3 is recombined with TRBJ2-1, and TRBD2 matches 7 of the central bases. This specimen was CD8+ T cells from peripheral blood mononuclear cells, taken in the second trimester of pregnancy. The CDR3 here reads CASSQVLKAGVLFF. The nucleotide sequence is TGCGCCAGCAGCCAAGTCTTGAAGGCGGGAGTTTTGTTCTTC.